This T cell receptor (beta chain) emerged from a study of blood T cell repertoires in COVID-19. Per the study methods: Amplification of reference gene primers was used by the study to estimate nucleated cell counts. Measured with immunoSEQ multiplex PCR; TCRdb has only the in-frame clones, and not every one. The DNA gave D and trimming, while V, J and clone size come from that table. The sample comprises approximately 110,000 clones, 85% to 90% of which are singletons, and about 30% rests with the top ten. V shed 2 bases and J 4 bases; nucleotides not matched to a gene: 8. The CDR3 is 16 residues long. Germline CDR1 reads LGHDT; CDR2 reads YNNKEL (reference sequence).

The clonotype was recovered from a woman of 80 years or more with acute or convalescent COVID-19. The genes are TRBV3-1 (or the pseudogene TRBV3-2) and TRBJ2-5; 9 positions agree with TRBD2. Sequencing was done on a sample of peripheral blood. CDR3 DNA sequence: TGTGCCAGCAGCCAAAGAGAAGCGGGGGGCCCAGAGACCCAGTACTTC. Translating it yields CASSQREAGGPETQYF.